This T cell receptor (beta chain) originates from a study of T cells in localized non-small cell lung cancer. General study points: Adjacent lung exhibited a median of about 57 among the 100 most abundant tumor clones. Longer overall survival was associated with a higher density of T cells in the blood.

The method was immunoSEQ multiplex PCR; TCRdb's version includes in-frame clones alone and lacks a portion of them. The profile shows about 25,000 clones, roughly 90% of them singletons. V lost 3 bases and J 7 bases, leaving 10 bases between the germline ends. Per the germline V gene, CDR1 is SQVTM and CDR2 is ANQGSEA. CDR3 size: 11 residues. Of note for this clone: Its specificity is not known.

This TCR derives from a woman aged 40-75 years with stage I lung adenocarcinoma. The material was peripheral blood, obtained before any cancer treatment. This sequence joins TRBV29-1 and TRBJ2-7, with a weak D call TRBD1 (6 bases). CDR3 sequence reads: CSVDNQGEQYF. The CDR3 region has the DNA TGCAGCGTTGATAATCAGGGGGAGCAGTACTTC.